One sample yielded the 27 T cell receptor beta chains listed below, sequenced in a study of blood T cell repertoires in COVID-19. Using immunoSEQ multiplex PCR, the repertoire was profiled, and TCRdb retains in-frame clones only, with some absent. The top ten hold 4.5% to 6% of the sample, which has approximately 140,000 clones, about four fifths seen once. The specimen sequenced was PBMCs or T cells enriched from blood (not recorded which). All receptors come from a woman aged 50 to 60 who had been exposed to COVID-19.

The gene calls are TRBV3-1 (or the pseudogene TRBV3-2) and TRBJ2-7; D remains unclear. V was shortened by 2 bases and J by 2 bases, with 10 bases between the two germline ends. This CDR3 comprises 14 residues. Germline CDR1 is LGHDT and CDR2 is YNNKEL (reference sequence). CDR3 amino acids: CASSQLSLTYEQYF. As DNA, the CDR3 is TGTGCCAGCAGCCAACTGAGCCTCACCTACGAGCAGTACTTC.

The chain recombines TRBV5-1 with TRBJ2-7; 11 bases are a match to TRBD1. CDR1 and CDR2 from the germline V gene are SGHRS and YFSETQ. This CDR3 comprises 15 residues. With V trimmed by 4 bases and J by 5 bases, 8 bases remained unmatched. Here the CDR3 DNA reads TGCGCCAGCAGCCCTAAAGGGACAGGGGGGAACGAGCAGTACTTC. This codes for CASSPKGTGGNEQYF.

The chain employs TRBV7-9 and TRBJ2-1, with 11 bases that match TRBD2. The ends lost 5 bases at V and 7 bases at J; junction bases unmatched: 13. This CDR3 is 17 amino acids long. The germline V gene encodes CDR1 SEHNR and CDR2 FQNEAQ (reference sequence). CDR3 loop: CASSPSSGRAASNEQFF. In DNA form, the CDR3 reads TGTGCCAGCAGCCCCAGTAGCGGGAGGGCCGCGTCGAATGAGCAGTTCTTC.

V usage is TRBV9 and J usage is TRBJ2-1, with 9 bases that match TRBD2. The J segment lost 13 bases and the V segment lost 4 bases, leaving 12 bases of the junction unmatched. CDR3 length: 14 residues. Germline CDR1 SGDLS, CDR2 YYNGEE. The CDR3 spells CASSITTSGTRQFF. For the CDR3, the DNA is TGTGCCAGCAGCATCACGACTAGCGGCACGCGACAGTTCTTC.

The chain is built from TRBV9 and TRBJ1-3, with D unclear. This CDR3 has 13 residues. V lost 1 base and J lost 4, with 6 bases in between. In germline, CDR1 is SGDLS, CDR2 YYNGEE. CDR3 bases: TGTGCCAGCAGCGTAATTACAGGAAACACCATATATTTT. It specifies CASSVITGNTIYF.

The V and J genes are TRBV9 and TRBJ2-2; TRBD2 aligns across 10 bases. The CDR3 extends over 16 amino acids. The germline CDR1 and CDR2 sequences are SGDLS and YYNGEE. V lost 0 bases and J lost 6; bases outside the gene matches: 5. The CDR3 DNA reads TGTGCCAGCAGCGTAGGGGGGGGACTAGCGCCCGGGGAGCTGTTTTTT. Translation gives CASSVGGGLAPGELFF.

The rearrangement uses TRBV10-3 and TRBJ2-1, with 10 bases matching TRBD2. The CDR3 runs 14 residues. CDR1 ENHRY and CDR2 SYGVKD come from the germline V gene. The trim removed 3 bases at V and 7 bases at J, leaving 3 bases unmatched. The CDR3 sequence: CAISESSGGNEQFF. The CDR3 bases are TGTGCCATCAGTGAATCTAGCGGGGGAAATGAGCAGTTCTTC.

The genes are TRBV6-5 and TRBJ2-2; D is undetermined. Per germline, CDR1 MNHEY and CDR2 SVGAGI. This CDR3 comprises 12 residues. This chain's CDR3 is CAIQLNTGELFF. The CDR3 coding sequence is TGTGCAATACAGCTGAACACCGGGGAGCTGTTTTTT.

This clone was picked up a small number of times. The CDR3 loop is CASSLSSVQPQHF. The CDR3 bases are TGTGCCAGCAGTCTCTCCTCAGTACAGCCCCAGCATTTT. J is TRBJ1-5 and V is TRBV27; D call uncertain. Trimming stripped 5 bases from V and 7 bases from J, with 12 bases between. CDR3 size: 13 residues. Germline loops: CDR1 MNHEY, CDR2 SMNVEV (reference sequence).

The V gene is TRBV5-8, the J gene TRBJ2-1; 8 bases agree with TRBD2. The CDR3 length is 15 residues. After removal of 0 bases from V and 4 bases from J, the junction contained 3 bases not matched to a gene. Germline assignment: CDR1 SGHTS and CDR2 YDEGEE. Here the CDR3 reads CASSLGLAMYNEQFF. The CDR3, as DNA: TGTGCCAGCAGCTTGGGACTAGCGATGTACAATGAGCAGTTCTTC.

The gene calls are TRBV13 and TRBJ2-7; D is possibly TRBD2 (5 bases). Trimming took 5 bases from V and 0 from J, leaving 11 bases between them. The CDR3 length is 14 residues. Per germline, CDR1 PRHDT and CDR2 FYEKMQ (reference sequence). The CDR3 region is CASSNRGSSYEQYF. The DNA for the CDR3 is TGTGCCAGCAGCAACAGAGGGAGCTCCTACGAGCAGTACTTC.

The CDR3 protein is CAWSRKGRNQPQHF. DNA of the CDR3: TGTGCCTGGAGCCGTAAGGGGAGGAATCAGCCCCAGCATTTT. V is TRBV30 and J is TRBJ1-5, with D perhaps matching TRBD1 (5 bases). Germline-derived CDR1 and CDR2 are GTSNPN and SVGIG (reference sequence). This CDR3 spans 14 amino acids. Trimming took off 3 bases at V and 4 bases at J, with 13 bases between the two ends.

This clone was recorded many times. This chain connects TRBV7-9 to TRBJ1-5, with D perhaps TRBD1 (6 bases). CDR3 size: 15 residues. Germline V gene sequence: CDR1 SEHNR, CDR2 FQNEAQ (reference sequence). V lost 4 bases to trimming and J lost 5 bases, with 15 bases between them. For the CDR3, the DNA is TGTGCCAGCAGCTCAGGCAGGGGAAAATATCAGCCCCAGCATTTT. This gives the protein CASSSGRGKYQPQHF.

The V gene is TRBV6-5, the J gene TRBJ1-4, with a possible D match to TRBD1 (5 bases). The V end lost 6 bases, the J end lost 7 bases, and 15 bases lay between the germline ends. Germline V CDR1 and CDR2: MNHEY, SVGAGI. This CDR3 contains 14 residues. CDR3 sequence reads: CASRTGGGGEKLFF. CDR3 coding DNA: TGTGCCAGCAGGACCGGGGGGGGAGGTGAAAAACTGTTTTTT.

The V and J genes are TRBV11-3 and TRBJ2-2, with a weak D call TRBD2 (5 bases). The CDR3 spans 15 residues. In germline, CDR1 is SGHNT, CDR2 YENEEA. The V and J ends lost 2 bases and 3 bases respectively, with 10 bases between them. The CDR3 here is CASSLSGLDTGELFF. The CDR3 DNA sequence: TGTGCCAGCAGCTTATCGGGGTTGGACACCGGGGAGCTGTTTTTT.

The gene calls are TRBV7-9 and TRBJ2-3, with a tentative D call TRBD2 (5 bases). V was trimmed by 2 bases and J by 3 bases, leaving 12 bases between them. The CDR3 covers 15 residues. From germline, CDR1 is SEHNR and CDR2 FQNEAQ (reference sequence). The CDR3 DNA reads TGTGCCAGCAGCTTATTCCGGGATGGGACAGATACGCAGTATTTT. Its protein product is CASSLFRDGTDTQYF.

CDR3 amino acids: CASRSTGEHQPQHF. The CDR3 bases are TGTGCCAGCAGGTCTACAGGGGAGCATCAGCCCCAGCATTTT. The chain joins TRBV6-6 to TRBJ1-5; TRBD1 aligns across 7 bases. The CDR3 totals 14 residues. The junction had 7 bases not matched to a gene; V was cut back by 6 bases and J by 5 bases. Per germline, CDR1 MNHNY and CDR2 SVGAGI (reference sequence).

This clone was observed many times. V usage is TRBV4-2 and J usage is TRBJ2-3; TRBD2 matches 9 bases. After removal of 3 bases from V and 7 bases from J, the junction contained 20 bases not matched to a gene. The germline CDR1 and CDR2 sequences are LGHNA and YNFKEQ. This CDR3 region has 19 residues. In nucleotides, the CDR3 is TGTGCCAGCAGCCAGTCGCGGGAGGGCCAGCGGTCGGCGCGATATACGCAGTATTTT. Its protein is CASSQSREGQRSARYTQYF.

CDR3 sequence reads: CASRRTQLSYEQYF. CDR3 coding DNA: TGTGCCAGCAGAAGGACTCAATTATCCTACGAGCAGTACTTC. The chain employs TRBV7-2 and TRBJ2-7; TRBD2 might be the D (5 bases). CDR1 is SGHTA, CDR2 FQGNSA, per germline. The CDR3 has 14 amino acids. V lost 6 bases, J lost 1 base, and 13 bases lay in between.

This clone was counted only a few times. This chain uses TRBV3-1 (or the pseudogene TRBV3-2) with TRBJ2-2; a weak D match, TRBD1 (6 bases). The V gene lost 3 bases and the J gene lost 0 bases, with 11 bases spanning the gap. The CDR3 runs to 16 residues. The germline V gene has CDR1 LGHDT and CDR2 YNNKEL (reference sequence). The CDR3 sequence: CASSHPRGTNTGELFF. CDR3 nucleotide sequence: TGTGCCAGCAGCCACCCGAGGGGGACGAACACCGGGGAGCTGTTTTTT.

This clone appeared a few times. This chain uses TRBV3-1 (or the pseudogene TRBV3-2) with TRBJ1-1, with 7 bases identical to TRBD1. Germline loops: CDR1 LGHDT, CDR2 YNNKEL (reference sequence). With V trimmed by 4 bases and J by 8 bases, 10 bases remained unmatched. This CDR3 has 14 residues. The CDR3 spells CASSLTEGTAEAFF. The CDR3 region has the DNA TGTGCCAGCAGCCTAACCGAAGGGACAGCAGAAGCTTTCTTT.

The table lists this clone with a few counts. The chain links TRBV5-4 to TRBJ1-5; a weak D match, TRBD1 (5 bases). The V end was cut by 0 bases, the J end by 9 bases, with 7 bases between. Germline CDR1 SGHNT, CDR2 YYREEE (reference sequence). The CDR3 sequence is 12 residues long. The CDR3 loop reads CASSLVGGPQHF. CDR3 bases: TGTGCCAGCAGCTTGGTGGGGGGGCCCCAGCATTTT.

This CDR3 is CASRLDPVTSYEQYF. DNA for the CDR3: TGTGCCAGCAGGCTAGATCCGGTGACCTCCTACGAGCAGTACTTC. The rearrangement joins TRBV6-5 to TRBJ2-7; D gene ambiguous. The germline V gene has CDR1 MNHEY and CDR2 SVGAGI. V was pared by 6 bases and J by 0 bases, with 15 bases between. CDR3 size: 15 residues.

This sequence joins TRBV29-1 and TRBJ2-7; a weak D match, TRBD2 (6 bases). Germline CDR1 and CDR2: SQVTM and ANQGSEA. The germline V and J ends were trimmed by 6 bases and 2 bases, with 11 bases remaining between them. The CDR3 extends over 12 amino acids. The CDR3 loop reads CSVAGRAYEQYF. The CDR3, as DNA: TGCAGCGTGGCGGGACGGGCCTACGAGCAGTACTTC.

The rearrangement joins TRBV5-1 to TRBJ1-1; D call uncertain. The CDR3 totals 13 residues. V lost 2 bases and J 5 bases, leaving 10 bases between the germline ends. CDR1 and CDR2 from the germline V gene are SGHRS and YFSETQ. CDR3 nucleotides: TGCGCCAGCAGCTTAGCTTTAGCGACTGAAGCTTTCTTT. Residues: CASSLALATEAFF.

The gene calls are TRBV11-3 and TRBJ2-7; a weak D match, TRBD2 (5 bases). The CDR3 is 13 amino acids. V lost 4 bases and J lost 3, with 10 bases in between. The germline V gene encodes CDR1 SGHNT and CDR2 YENEEA. The CDR3 sequence: CASSSRDGYEQYF. The CDR3 region has the DNA TGTGCCAGCAGCTCCCGGGATGGCTACGAGCAGTACTTC.

This rearrangement joins TRBV9 to TRBJ2-2, with D perhaps matching TRBD2 (6 bases). Between the trimmed V and J ends, which lost 4 bases and 6 bases, there was a span of 19 bases. This CDR3 contains 16 residues. Germline V gene lookup returns CDR1 SGDLS and CDR2 YYNGEE. The CDR3 spells CASSLSPSGVAGELFF. The CDR3 DNA reads TGTGCCAGCAGCCTCAGCCCTTCGGGAGTAGCCGGGGAGCTGTTTTTT. Full variable domain (missing parts from reference TRBV9 and TRBJ2-2): DSGVTQTPKHLITATGQRVTLRCSPRSGDLSVYWYQQSLDQGLQFLIQYYNGEERAKGNILERFSAQQFPDLHSELNLSSLELGDSALYFCASSLSPSGVAGELFFGEGSRLTVL.